This T cell receptor (beta chain) is from a study of blood T cell repertoires in COVID-19. Method: immunoSEQ multiplex PCR; TCRdb's copy keeps in-frame clones and lacks some. The sample shows 150,000 to 200,000 clones, around 95% of them seen only once. The germline V gene has CDR1 MNHNS and CDR2 SASEGT. Trimming stripped 3 bases from V and 9 bases from J, with 15 bases between. CDR3 length: 14 amino acids. Sample: peripheral blood. The chain has TRBV6-1 and TRBJ2-1; weak D call: TRBD1 (8 bases). The receptor's source is a man aged 30 to 45 with COVID-19, enrolled during active disease. The CDR3 DNA follows: TGTGCCAGCAGTGACAGGACAGGGAGGGCTGAGCAGTTCTTC. Its translation is CASSDRTGRAEQFF.